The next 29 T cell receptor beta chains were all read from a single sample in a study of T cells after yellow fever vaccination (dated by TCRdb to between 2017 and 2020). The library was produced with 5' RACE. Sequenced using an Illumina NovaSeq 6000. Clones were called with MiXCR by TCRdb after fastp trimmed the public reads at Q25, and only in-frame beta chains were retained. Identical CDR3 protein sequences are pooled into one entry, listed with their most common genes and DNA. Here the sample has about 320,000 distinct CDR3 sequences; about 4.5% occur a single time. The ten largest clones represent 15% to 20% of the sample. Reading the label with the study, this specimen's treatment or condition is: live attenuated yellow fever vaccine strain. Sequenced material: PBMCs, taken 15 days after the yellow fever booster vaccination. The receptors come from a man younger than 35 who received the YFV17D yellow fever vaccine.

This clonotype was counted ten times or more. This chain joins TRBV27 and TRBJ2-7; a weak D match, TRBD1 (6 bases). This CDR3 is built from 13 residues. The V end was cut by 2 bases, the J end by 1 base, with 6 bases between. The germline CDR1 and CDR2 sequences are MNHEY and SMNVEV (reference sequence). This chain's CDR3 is CASSLTGSYEQYF. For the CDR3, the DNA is TGTGCCAGCAGTTTAACAGGGTCCTACGAGCAGTACTTC.

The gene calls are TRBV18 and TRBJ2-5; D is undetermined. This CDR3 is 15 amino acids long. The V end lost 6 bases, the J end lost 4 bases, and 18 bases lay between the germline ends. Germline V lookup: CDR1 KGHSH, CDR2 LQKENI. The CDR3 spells CASSSTVAGGETQYF. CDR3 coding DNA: TGTGCCAGCTCCAGTACGGTAGCAGGCGGAGAGACCCAGTACTTC.

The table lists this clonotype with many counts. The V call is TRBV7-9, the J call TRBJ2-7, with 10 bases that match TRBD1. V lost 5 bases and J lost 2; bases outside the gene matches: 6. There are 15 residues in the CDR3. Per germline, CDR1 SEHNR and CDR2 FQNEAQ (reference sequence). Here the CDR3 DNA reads TGTGCCAGCAGCGCACCGGGACAGGGGACCTACGAGCAGTACGTC. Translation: CASSAPGQGTYEQYV.

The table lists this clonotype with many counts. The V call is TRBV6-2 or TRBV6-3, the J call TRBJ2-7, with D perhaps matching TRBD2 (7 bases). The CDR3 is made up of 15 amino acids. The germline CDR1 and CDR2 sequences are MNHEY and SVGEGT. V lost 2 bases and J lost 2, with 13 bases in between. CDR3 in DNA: TGTGCCAGCAGTTACGGTGCGGGGGCGCCCTACGAGCAGTACGTC. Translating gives CASSYGAGAPYEQYV.

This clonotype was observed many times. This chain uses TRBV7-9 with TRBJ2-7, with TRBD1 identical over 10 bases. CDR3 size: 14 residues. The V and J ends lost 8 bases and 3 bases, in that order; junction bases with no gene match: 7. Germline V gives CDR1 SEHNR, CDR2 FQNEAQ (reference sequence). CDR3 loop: CASRGTGAFYEQYV. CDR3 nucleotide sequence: TGTGCCAGCCGAGGGACAGGGGCTTTCTACGAGCAGTACGTC.

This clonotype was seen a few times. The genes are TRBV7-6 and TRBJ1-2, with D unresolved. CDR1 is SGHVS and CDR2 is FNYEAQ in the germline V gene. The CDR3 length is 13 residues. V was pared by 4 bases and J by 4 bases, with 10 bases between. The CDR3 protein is CASSSSNSYGYTF. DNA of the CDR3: TGTGCCAGCAGCTCCTCGAACAGCTATGGCTACACCTTC.

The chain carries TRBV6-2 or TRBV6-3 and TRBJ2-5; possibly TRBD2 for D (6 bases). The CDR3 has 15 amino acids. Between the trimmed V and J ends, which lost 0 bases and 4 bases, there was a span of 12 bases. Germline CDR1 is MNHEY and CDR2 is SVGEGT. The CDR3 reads CASSYSTEGPETQYF. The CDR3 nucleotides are TGTGCCAGCAGTTACTCGACGGAGGGGCCAGAGACCCAGTACTTC.

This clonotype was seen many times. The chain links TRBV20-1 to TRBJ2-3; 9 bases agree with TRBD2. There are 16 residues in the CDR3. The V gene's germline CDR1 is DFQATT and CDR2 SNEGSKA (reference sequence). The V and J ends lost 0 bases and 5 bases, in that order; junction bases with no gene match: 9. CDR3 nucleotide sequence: TGCAGTGCTAGAGATCCCAGCGGGGGGCGGGGAGATACGCAGTATTTT. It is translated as CSARDPSGGRGDTQYF.

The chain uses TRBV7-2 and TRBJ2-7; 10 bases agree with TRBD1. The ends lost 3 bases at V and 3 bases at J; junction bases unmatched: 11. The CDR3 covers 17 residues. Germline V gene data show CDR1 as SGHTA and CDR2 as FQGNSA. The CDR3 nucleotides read TGTGCCAGCAGCTTCGGACTAGGGACAGGGGCCAACTACGAGCAGTACTTC. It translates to CASSFGLGTGANYEQYF.

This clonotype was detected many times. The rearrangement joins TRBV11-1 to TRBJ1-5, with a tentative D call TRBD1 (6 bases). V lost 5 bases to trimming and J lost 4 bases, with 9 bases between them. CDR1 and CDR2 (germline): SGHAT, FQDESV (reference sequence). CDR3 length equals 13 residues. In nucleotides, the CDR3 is TGTGCCAGCAGCGGGGGACAAAATCAGCCCCAGCATTTT. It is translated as CASSGGQNQPQHF.

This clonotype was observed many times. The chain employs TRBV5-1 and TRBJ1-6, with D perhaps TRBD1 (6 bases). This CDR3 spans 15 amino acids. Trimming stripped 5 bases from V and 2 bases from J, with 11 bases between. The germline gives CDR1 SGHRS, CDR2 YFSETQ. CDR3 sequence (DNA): TGCGCCAGCAGTTCCAGGGGCCCCTATAATTCACCCCTCCACTTT. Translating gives CASSSRGPYNSPLHF. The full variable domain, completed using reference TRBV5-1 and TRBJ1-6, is KAGVTQTPRYLIKTRGQQVTLSCSPISGHRSVSWYQQTPGQGLQFLFEYFSETQRNKGNFPGRFSGRQFSNSRSEMNVSTLELGDSALYLCASSSRGPYNSPLHFGNGTRLTVT.

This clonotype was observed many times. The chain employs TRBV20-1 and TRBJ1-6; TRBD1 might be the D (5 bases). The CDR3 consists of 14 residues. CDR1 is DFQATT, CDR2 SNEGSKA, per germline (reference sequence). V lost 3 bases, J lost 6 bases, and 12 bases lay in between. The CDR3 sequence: CSASSGLFNSPLHF. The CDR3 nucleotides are TGCAGTGCTAGTTCGGGACTGTTTAATTCACCCCTCCACTTT.

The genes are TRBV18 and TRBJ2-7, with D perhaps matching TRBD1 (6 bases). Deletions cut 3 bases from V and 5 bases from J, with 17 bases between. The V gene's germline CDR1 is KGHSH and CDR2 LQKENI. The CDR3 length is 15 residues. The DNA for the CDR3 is TGTGCCAGCTCACCGGGGGCCAGCACCACCCACGAGCAGTACTTC. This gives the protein CASSPGASTTHEQYF. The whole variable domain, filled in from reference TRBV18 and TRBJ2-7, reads NAGVMQNPRHLVRRRGQEARLRCSPMKGHSHVYWYRQLPEEGLKFMVYLQKENIIDESGMPKERFSAEFPKEGPSILRIQQVVRGDSAAYFCASSPGASTTHEQYFGPGTRLTVT.

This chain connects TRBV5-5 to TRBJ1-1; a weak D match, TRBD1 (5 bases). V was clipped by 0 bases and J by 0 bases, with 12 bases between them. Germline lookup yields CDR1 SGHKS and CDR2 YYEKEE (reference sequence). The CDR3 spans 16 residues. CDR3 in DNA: TGTGCCAGCAGCTTGGTTCAGGGATATATGAACACTGAAGCTTTCTTT. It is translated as CASSLVQGYMNTEAFF.

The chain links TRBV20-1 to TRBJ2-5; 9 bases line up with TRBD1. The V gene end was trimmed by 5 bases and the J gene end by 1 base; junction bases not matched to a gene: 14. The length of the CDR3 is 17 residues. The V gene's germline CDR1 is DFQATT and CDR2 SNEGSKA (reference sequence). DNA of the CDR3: TGCAGTGCTCAGCTCAACGACAGGGGGGGATTCCAAGAGACCCAGTACTTC. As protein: CSAQLNDRGGFQETQYF.

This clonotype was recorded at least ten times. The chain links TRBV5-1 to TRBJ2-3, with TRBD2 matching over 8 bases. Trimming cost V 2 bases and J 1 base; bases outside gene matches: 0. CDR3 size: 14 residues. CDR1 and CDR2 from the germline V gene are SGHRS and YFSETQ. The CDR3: CASSFSGGTDTQYF. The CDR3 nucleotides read TGCGCCAGCAGCTTTAGCGGGGGCACAGATACGCAGTATTTT. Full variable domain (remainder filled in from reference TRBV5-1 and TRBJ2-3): KAGVTQTPRYLIKTRGQQVTLSCSPISGHRSVSWYQQTPGQGLQFLFEYFSETQRNKGNFPGRFSGRQFSNSRSEMNVSTLELGDSALYLCASSFSGGTDTQYFGPGTRLTVL.

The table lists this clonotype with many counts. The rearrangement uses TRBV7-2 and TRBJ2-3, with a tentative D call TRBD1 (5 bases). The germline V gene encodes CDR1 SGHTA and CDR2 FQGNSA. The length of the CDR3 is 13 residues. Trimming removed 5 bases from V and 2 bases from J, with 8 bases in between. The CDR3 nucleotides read TGTGCCAGCAGCACAGGTAACACAGATACGCAGTATTTT. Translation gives CASSTGNTDTQYF.

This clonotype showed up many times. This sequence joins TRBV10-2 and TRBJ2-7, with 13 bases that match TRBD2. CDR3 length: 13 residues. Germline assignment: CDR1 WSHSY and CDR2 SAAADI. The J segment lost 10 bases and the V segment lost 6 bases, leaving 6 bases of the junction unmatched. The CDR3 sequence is CASSGLAGAQQYF. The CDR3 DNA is TGCGCCAGCAGCGGACTAGCGGGGGCGCAACAGTACTTC.

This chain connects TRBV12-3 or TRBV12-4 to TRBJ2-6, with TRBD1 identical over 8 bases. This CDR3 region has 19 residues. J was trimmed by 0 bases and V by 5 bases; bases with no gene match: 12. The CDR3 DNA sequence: TGTGCCAGCAGTCCCCTAGGACAGGGAGCCCTCTCTGGGGCCAACGTCCTGACTTTC. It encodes CASSPLGQGALSGANVLTF.

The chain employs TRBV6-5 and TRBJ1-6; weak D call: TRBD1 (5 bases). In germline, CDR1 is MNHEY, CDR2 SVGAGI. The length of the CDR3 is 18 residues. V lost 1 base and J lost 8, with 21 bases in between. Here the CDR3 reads CASSYFVGEAGMDSPLHF. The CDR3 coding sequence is TGTGCCAGCAGTTACTTTGTCGGTGAAGCAGGGATGGATTCACCCCTCCACTTT.

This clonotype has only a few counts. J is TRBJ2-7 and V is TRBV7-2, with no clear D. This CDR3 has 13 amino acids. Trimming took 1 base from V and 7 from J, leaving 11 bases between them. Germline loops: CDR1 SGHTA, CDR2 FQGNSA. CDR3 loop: CASSLDPGMEQYF. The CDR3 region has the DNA TGTGCCAGCAGCTTAGACCCGGGTATGGAGCAGTACTTC.

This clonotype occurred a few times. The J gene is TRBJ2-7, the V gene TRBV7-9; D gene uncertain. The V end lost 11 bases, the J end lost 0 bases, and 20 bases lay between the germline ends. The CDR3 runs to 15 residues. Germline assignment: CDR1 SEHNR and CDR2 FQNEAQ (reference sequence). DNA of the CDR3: TGTGCCGCTACCATCGGCAGCCGATACTCCTACGAGCAGTACTTC. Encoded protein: CAATIGSRYSYEQYF.

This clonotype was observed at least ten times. As DNA, the CDR3 is TGCGCCAGCGGGCAGCCCTCCTACAATGAGCAGTTCTTC. It encodes CASGQPSYNEQFF. The V gene is TRBV5-1, the J gene TRBJ2-1; D unclear. V lost 7 bases and J lost 0, with 8 bases in between. The CDR3 spans 13 residues. From germline, CDR1 is SGHRS and CDR2 YFSETQ.

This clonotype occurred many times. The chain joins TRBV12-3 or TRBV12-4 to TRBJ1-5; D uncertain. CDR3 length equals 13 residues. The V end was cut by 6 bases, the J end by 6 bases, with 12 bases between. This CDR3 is CASSQQTGQPQHF. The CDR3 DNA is TGTGCCAGCAGCCAACAAACCGGTCAGCCCCAGCATTTT.

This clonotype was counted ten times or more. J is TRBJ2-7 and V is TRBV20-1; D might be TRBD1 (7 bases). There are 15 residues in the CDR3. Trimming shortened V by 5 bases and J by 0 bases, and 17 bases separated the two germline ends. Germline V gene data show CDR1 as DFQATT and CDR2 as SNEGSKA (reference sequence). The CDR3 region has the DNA TGCAGTGCTCCGGAGGGGGCGGGGAGCTCCTACGAGCAGTACTTC. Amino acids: CSAPEGAGSSYEQYF.

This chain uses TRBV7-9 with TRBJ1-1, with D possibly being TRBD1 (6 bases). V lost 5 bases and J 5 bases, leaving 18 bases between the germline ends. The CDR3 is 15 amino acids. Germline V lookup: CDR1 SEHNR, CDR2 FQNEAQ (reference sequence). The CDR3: CASSLPLQGHTEAFF. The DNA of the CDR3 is TGTGCCAGCAGCCTTCCCCTCCAGGGGCATACTGAAGCTTTCTTT.

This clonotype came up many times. The CDR3 bases are TGCAGTGCCCGCAGGACAGATACGCAGTATTTT. It translates to CSARRTDTQYF. The chain is built from TRBV20-1 and TRBJ2-3; D unclear. Germline V lookup: CDR1 DFQATT, CDR2 SNEGSKA (reference sequence). The CDR3 sequence is 11 residues long. The ends were cut back, 6 bases at V and 3 bases at J, with 7 bases in the middle.

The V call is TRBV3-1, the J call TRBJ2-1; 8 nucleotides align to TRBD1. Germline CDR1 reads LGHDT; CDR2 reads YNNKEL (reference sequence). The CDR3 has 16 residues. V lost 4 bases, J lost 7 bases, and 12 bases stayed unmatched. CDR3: CASSPSTGVAGNEQFF. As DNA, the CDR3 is TGTGCCAGCAGCCCCTCGACAGGGGTCGCCGGAAATGAGCAGTTCTTC.

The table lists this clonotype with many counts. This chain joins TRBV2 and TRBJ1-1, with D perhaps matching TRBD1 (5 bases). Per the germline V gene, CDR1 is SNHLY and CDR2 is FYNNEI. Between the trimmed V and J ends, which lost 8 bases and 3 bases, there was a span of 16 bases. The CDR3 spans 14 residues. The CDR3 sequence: CASEVAGGHTEAFF. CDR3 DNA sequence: TGTGCCAGCGAGGTGGCGGGGGGACACACTGAAGCTTTCTTT.